This T cell receptor beta chain is drawn from a study of T cells after yellow fever vaccination (dated by TCRdb to the late 2010s). For the study in its entirety: The SMART-Seq v4 Ultra Low Input RNA kit was used to prepare libraries from fractions with low cell numbers. Bulk TCR alpha and beta repertoires were sequenced longitudinally to track T-cell clones before and after primary and booster YFV17D yellow fever vaccination. Two healthy male donors, one aged 18 to 29 and one aged 30 to 40 years, were included in the cohort. Blood was collected at multiple timepoints before and after primary and secondary immunization, and bulk PBMC replicates and cell subsets were isolated.

Taken with the paper, the label for treatment or condition translates to: live attenuated yellow fever vaccine strain. A standard Ficoll-Paque protocol was used to isolate PBMCs from peripheral blood. Dynabeads CD4 and CD8 positive selection kits were used to isolate CD4 and CD8 T-cell fractions. RNA was extracted with TriZol from bulk PBMCs, CD4 and CD8 fractions, and dextramer-positive and dextramer-negative fractions. TCR cDNA was synthesized by 5'RACE template switching, which introduced a universal primer site and unique molecular identifiers. cDNA synthesis was primed from both the TCR alpha and TCR beta constant segments. Library amplification used two PCR steps, and the second PCR step added sample barcodes and sequencing adapters. Sequencing of the libraries was done on either Illumina HiSeq 2500 (2x100 bp) or NovaSeq (2x150 bp). The source study handled its data this way. Demultiplexing of reads and collapsing into UMI consensus sequences were performed with MIGEC, and V(D)J alignment was carried out with MiXCR. Clonotypes responding to the vaccine were identified with edgeR on replicate PBMC samples, with the criteria of FDR below 0.01 and a log2 fold change above 5 up to day 15. Bulk clonotypes were assigned CD4 or CD8 identity according to which sequenced CD4 or CD8 repertoire held them at higher abundance. The raw public data were reprocessed by TCRdb itself: fastp quality trimming at Q25, MiXCR clonotype calling, in-frame beta chains only. Every distinct CDR3 protein forms one entry, paired with its most common genes and DNA. What appears here as the V and J calls and clone size reflects TCRdb's work, not the paper's. The sample includes approximately 300,000 distinct CDR3 sequences, with 13% observed a single time. Roughly 0.5% of the sample comes from the top ten.

This clonotype came up a few times. The clone's antigen remains unknown. The input lacks base qualities; no much larger clone sits a single base away. The paper as a whole reports these results and caveats: The secondary T-cell response was found to be weaker but faster than the primary response, with a peak reached on day 5 rather than on day 15. Most clones expanded after primary vaccination (almost 97% of CD4 and about 85% of CD8) were re-detected after the booster, suggesting that broad memory maintenance occurred. Computational filtering was required because FACS-sorted repertoires could contain abundant contaminating clonotypes from the bulk population. The study included only a couple of donors, which limits how far the findings can be generalized. A small share of clonotypes occurred in both CD4 and CD8 compartments, likely arising from convergent recombination.

The sequence was collected from a man aged 30 to 45 who received the YFV17D yellow fever vaccine. The material sequenced was CD4+ T cells sorted from PBMCs, taken 45 days after the yellow fever booster vaccination.

The DNA sequence is given as TGTGCCAGCAGCTGGACCGCTCAGGAGGGGGAGCAGTACTTC. Translated, this is CASSWTAQEGEQYF. The chain employs TRBV5-6 and TRBJ2-7, with a tentative D gene TRBD2 over 6 matching bases. Measured from the cysteine to the phenylalanine, the CDR3 is 14 residues long. The DNA shown is the 42-base CDR3, in frame from base 1. V was cut back by 3 bases and J by 7 bases, leaving a gap of 17 bases between them. From the germline V gene, CDR1 is SGHDT and CDR2 is YYEEEE.